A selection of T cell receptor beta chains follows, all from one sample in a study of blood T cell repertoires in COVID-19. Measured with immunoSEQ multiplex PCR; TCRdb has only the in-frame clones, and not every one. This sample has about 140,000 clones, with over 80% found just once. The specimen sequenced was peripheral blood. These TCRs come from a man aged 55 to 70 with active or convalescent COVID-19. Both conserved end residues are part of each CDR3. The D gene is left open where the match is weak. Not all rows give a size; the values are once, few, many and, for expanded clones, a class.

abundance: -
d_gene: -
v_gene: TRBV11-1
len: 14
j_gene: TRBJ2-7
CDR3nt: TGTGCCAGCAGCCAAGGACAGACTTCCTACGAGCAGTACTTC
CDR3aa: CASSQGQTSYEQYF

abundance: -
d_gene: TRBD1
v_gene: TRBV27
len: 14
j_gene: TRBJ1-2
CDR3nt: TGTGCCAGCAGTTTCGCGACAGGGAACTATGGCTACACCTTC
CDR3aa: CASSFATGNYGYTF

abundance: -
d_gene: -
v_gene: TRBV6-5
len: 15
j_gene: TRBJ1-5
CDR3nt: TGTGCCAGCAGTTCACTCCCTCAGGGGTTTCAGCCCCAGCATTTT
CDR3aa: CASSSLPQGFQPQHF

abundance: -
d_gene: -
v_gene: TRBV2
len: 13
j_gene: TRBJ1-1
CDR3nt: TGTGCCAGCAGTCTTGACAGGACCACTGAAGCTTTCTTT
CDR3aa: CASSLDRTTEAFF

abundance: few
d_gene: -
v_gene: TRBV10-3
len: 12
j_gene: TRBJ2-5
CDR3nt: TGTGCCATCAGCCGCGAGGGTGAGACCCAGTACTTC
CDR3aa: CAISREGETQYF

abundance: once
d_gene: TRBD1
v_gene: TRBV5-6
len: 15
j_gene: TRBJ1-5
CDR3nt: TGTGCCAGCAGCGTGGACAGGGGGCGAGGTCAGCCCCAGCATTTT
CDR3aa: CASSVDRGRGQPQHF

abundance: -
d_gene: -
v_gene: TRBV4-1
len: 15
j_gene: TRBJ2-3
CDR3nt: TGCGCCAGCAGCCAAGAGAGGACACTAACAGATACGCAGTATTTT
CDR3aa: CASSQERTLTDTQYF

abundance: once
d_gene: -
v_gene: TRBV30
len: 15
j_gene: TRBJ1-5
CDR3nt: TGTGCCTGGAGTGTACAGGGCAGCTCGGGGCAGCCCCAGCATTTT
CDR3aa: CAWSVQGSSGQPQHF

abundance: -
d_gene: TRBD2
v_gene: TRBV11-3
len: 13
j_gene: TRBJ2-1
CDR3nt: TGTGCCAGCAGCTTCGATAGCGGGTATGAGCAGTTCTTC
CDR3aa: CASSFDSGYEQFF

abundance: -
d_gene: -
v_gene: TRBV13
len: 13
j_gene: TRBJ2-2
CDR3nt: TGTGCCAGCAACGCGCGCAACACCGGGGAGCTGTTTTTT
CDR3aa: CASNARNTGELFF

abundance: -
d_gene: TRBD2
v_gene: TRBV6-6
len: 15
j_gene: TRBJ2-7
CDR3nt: TGTGCCAGCAGTTATCCCCCTAGCGGGAGTTACGAGCAGTACTTC
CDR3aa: CASSYPPSGSYEQYF

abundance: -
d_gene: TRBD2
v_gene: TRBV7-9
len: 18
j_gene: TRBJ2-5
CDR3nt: TGTGCCAGCAGCCCGGGGACTAGCGGGAGTAGCTCTGGGGAGACCCAGTACTTC
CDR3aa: CASSPGTSGSSSGETQYF

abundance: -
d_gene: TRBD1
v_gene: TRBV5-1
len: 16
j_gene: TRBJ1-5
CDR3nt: TGCGCCAGCAGCCCTGGGACAGGGAGAAGCAATCAGCCCCAGCATTTT
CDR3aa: CASSPGTGRSNQPQHF

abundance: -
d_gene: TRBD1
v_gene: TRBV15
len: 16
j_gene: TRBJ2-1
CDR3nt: TGTGCCACCAGCAGAGCGTCCTCCGGGACAGGGGATGAGCAGTTCTTC
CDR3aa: CATSRASSGTGDEQFF

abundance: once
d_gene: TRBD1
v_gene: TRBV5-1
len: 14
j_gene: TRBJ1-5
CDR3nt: TGCGCCAGCAGCCCGGGACAGGGGTATCAGCCCCAGCATTTT
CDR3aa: CASSPGQGYQPQHF

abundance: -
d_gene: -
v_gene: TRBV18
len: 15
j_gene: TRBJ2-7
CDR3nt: TGTGCCAGCTCATTGCACAGGGCGAGTCGCTACGAGCAGTACTTC
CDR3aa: CASSLHRASRYEQYF

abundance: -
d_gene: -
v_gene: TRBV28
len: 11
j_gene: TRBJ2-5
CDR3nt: TGTGCCAGCAGTTTGAGGGAGACCCAGTACTTC
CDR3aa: CASSLRETQYF

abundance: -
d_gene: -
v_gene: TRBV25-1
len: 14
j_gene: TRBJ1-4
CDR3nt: TGTGCCACCACCCGACCCGGGGGGACTGAAAAACTGTTTTTT
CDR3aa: CATTRPGGTEKLFF

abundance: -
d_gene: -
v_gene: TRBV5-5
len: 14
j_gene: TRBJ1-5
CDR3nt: TGTGCCAGCAGCCCGCGGACAAGCAATCAGCCCCAGCATTTT
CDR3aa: CASSPRTSNQPQHF

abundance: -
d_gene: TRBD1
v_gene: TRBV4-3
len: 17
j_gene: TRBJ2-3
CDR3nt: TGCGCCAGCAGCCAAGATGGAGTCAGGGGGACGACAGATACGCAGTATTTT
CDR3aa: CASSQDGVRGTTDTQYF

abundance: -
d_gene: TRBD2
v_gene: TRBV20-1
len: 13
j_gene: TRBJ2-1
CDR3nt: TGCAGTGCTAGTCCCAGCGGGACCGGTGAGCAGTTCTTC
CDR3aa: CSASPSGTGEQFF

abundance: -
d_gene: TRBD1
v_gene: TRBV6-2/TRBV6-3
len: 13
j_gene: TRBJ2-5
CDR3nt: TGTGCCAGCAGTCGGGACAGCCAAGAGACCCAGTACTTC
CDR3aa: CASSRDSQETQYF

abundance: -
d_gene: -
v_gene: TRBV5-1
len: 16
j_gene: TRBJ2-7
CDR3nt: TGCGCCAGCAGCTTGGGCGGGACGGCAATTTCCTACGAGCAGTACTTC
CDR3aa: CASSLGGTAISYEQYF

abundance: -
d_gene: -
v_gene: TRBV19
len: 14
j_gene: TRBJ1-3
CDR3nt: TGTGCCAGTAGTGCCCGGTCAACCGGAAACACCATATATTTT
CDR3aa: CASSARSTGNTIYF

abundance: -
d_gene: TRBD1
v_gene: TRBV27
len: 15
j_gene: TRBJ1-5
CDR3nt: TGTGCCAGCGGACAGACAGGGGGCTGGAATCAGCCCCAGCATTTT
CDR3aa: CASGQTGGWNQPQHF

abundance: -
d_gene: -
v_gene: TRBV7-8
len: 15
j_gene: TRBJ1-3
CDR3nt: TGTGCCAGCAGCTACCGACAGAACTCTGGAAACACCATATATTTT
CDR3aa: CASSYRQNSGNTIYF

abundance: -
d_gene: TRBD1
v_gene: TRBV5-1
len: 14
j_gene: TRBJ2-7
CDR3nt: TGCGCCAGCTCTCGGGACAGGGATGTAGGCGAGCAGTACTTC
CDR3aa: CASSRDRDVGEQYF

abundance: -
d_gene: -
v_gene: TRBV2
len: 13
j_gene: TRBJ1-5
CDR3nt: TGTGCCAGCAACTACGGGAGCAATCAGCCCCAGCATTTT
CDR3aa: CASNYGSNQPQHF

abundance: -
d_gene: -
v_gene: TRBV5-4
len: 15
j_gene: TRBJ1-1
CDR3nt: TGTGCCAGCAGCTTGGTGCAGGGCGTTGGCACTGAAGCTTTCTTT
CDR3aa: CASSLVQGVGTEAFF

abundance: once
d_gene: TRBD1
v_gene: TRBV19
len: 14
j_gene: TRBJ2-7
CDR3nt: TGTGCCAGTAGTACCCGGGACAGATCGTACGAGCAGTACTTC
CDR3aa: CASSTRDRSYEQYF

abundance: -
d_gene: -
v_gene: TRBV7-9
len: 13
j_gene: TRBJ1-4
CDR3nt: TGTGCCAGCACCCGAGGGGGGGAAGAAAAACTGTTTTTT
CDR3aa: CASTRGGEEKLFF

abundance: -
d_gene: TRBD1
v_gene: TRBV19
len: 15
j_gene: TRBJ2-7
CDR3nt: TGTGCCAGTAGTCCGGGACAGGGAAGCTCCTACGAGCAGTACTTC
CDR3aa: CASSPGQGSSYEQYF

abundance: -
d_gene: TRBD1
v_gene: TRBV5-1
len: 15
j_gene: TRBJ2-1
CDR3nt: TGCGCCAGCAGCTTGGTGGGACAGAACTACAATGAGCAGTTCTTC
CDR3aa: CASSLVGQNYNEQFF

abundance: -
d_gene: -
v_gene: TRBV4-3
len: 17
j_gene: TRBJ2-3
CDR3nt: TGCGCCAGCAGCCAAGGGTCGACTGGCCAACTCCGAGATACGCAGTATTTT
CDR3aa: CASSQGSTGQLRDTQYF

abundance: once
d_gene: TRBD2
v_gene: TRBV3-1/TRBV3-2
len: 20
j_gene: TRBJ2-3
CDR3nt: TGTGCCAGCAGCCAAGTTCTTGTGTGGGTTAGCGGGAGGAACACAGATACGCAGTATTTT
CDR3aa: CASSQVLVWVSGRNTDTQYF

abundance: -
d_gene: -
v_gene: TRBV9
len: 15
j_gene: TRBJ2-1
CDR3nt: TGTGCCAGCAGCGTAGTTGGGAGCGCCTACAATGAGCAGTTCTTC
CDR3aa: CASSVVGSAYNEQFF

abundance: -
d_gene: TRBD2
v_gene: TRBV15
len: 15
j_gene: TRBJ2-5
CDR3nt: TGTGCCACCAGCAGAGATGGGAGGGTCCTCGGGACCCAGTACTTC
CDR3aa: CATSRDGRVLGTQYF

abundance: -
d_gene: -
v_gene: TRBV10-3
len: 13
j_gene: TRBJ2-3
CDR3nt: TGTGCCATCAGCACGGGTAGCACAGATACGCAGTATTTT
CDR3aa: CAISTGSTDTQYF

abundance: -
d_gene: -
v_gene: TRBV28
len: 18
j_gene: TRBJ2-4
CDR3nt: TGTGCCAGCAGTTCCCCCGTGAAGAACCCTATAGCCAAAAACATTCAGTACTTC
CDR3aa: CASSSPVKNPIAKNIQYF

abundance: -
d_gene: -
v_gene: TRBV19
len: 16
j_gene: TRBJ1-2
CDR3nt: TGTGCCAGTAGTATGGCGGGGAAGGATGCCAACTATGGCTACACCTTC
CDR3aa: CASSMAGKDANYGYTF

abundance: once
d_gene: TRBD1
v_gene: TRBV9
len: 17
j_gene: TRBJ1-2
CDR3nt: TGTGCCAGCAGCCGTGGGGATAGGACAGGGGGCACCTATGGCTACACCTTC
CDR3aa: CASSRGDRTGGTYGYTF

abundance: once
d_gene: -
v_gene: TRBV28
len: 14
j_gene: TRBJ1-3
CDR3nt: TGTGCCAGCAGTTCCCCCATACAGGGAAACACCATATATTTT
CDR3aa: CASSSPIQGNTIYF

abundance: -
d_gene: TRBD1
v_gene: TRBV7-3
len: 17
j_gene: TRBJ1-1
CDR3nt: TGTGCCAGCAGCTTAAACGCACCGACAGGGGGCTCGTCTGAAGCTTTCTTT
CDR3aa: CASSLNAPTGGSSEAFF

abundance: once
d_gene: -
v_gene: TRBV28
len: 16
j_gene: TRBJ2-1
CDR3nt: TGTGCCAGCAGTTTATCCCCCTATGGCTCCTACAATGAGCAGTTCTTC
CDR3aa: CASSLSPYGSYNEQFF

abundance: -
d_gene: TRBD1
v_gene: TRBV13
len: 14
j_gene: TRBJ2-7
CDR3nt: TGTGCCAGCAGCCGTTCGACAGGGACCCACGAGCAGTACTTC
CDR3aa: CASSRSTGTHEQYF

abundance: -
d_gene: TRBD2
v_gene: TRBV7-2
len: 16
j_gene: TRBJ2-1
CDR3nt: TGTGCCAGCACCTGGGGGGGTCTGAGCTCCTACAATGAGCAGTTCTTC
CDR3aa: CASTWGGLSSYNEQFF

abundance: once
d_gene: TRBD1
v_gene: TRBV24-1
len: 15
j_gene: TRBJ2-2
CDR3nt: TGTGCCACCAGTGAACCAGGACAGGCCACCGGGGAGCTGTTTTTT
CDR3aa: CATSEPGQATGELFF

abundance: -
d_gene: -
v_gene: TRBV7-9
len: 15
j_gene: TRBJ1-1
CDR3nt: TGTGCCAGCAGCTTAGCGCGGGGGAGTAACACTGAAGCTTTCTTT
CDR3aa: CASSLARGSNTEAFF

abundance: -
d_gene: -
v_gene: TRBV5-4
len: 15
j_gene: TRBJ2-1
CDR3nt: TGTGCCAGCAGCCCGAGAGGGGGCTCCTACAATGAGCAGTTCTTC
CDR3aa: CASSPRGGSYNEQFF

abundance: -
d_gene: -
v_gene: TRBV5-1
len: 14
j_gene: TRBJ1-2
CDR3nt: TGCGCCAGCAGCTTGGAGGCAGGCAGGAATGGCTACACCTTC
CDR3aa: CASSLEAGRNGYTF

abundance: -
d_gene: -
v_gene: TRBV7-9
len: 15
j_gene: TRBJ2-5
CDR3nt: TGTGCCAGCAGCCCTAATTTCGGGAGATCGGAGACCCAGTACTTC
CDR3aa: CASSPNFGRSETQYF

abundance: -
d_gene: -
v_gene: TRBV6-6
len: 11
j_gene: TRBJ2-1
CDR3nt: TGTGCCAGCAGGAGCGGAAATGAGCAGTTCTTC
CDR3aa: CASRSGNEQFF

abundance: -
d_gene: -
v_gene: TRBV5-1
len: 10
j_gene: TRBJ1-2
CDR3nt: TGCGCCAGCAGCCTGCGATTCTACACCTTC
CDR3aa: CASSLRFYTF

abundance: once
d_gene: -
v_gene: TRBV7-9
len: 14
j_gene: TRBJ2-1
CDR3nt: TGTGCCAGCAGCTTAGAGGCGGGTAACAATGAGCAGTTCTTC
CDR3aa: CASSLEAGNNEQFF